These 19 T cell receptor beta chains were all obtained from the same sample, sequenced in a study of cytomegalovirus exposure and HLA in healthy donors. 60 Vbeta and 13 Jbeta primers were used in PCR. The data were produced by immunoSEQ multiplex PCR, yet TCRdb's version contains in-frame clones alone and is incomplete. The sample shows about 100,000 clones, around 73% of them seen only once. Sequences were obtained from PBMCs. All receptors come from a woman in her fifties or sixties in good health and CMV-seronegative.

The genes are TRBV19 and TRBJ1-5, with D possibly TRBD1 on 6 matching bases. Germline loops: CDR1 LNHDA, CDR2 SQIVND (reference sequence). Trimming cost V 1 base and J 1 base, with 8 bases left between them. CDR3 size: 15 residues. The CDR3 DNA follows: TGTGCCAGTAGTATAGCCAGGGGAAGCAATCAGCCCCAGCATTTT. Translation gives CASSIARGSNQPQHF.

The chain has TRBV5-1 and TRBJ2-1; 11 bases are a match to TRBD1. CDR3 length equals 17 residues. Germline CDR1 reads SGHRS; CDR2 reads YFSETQ. Germline trimming cut 1 base from V and 8 bases from J; bases unmatched to any gene: 11. The CDR3 nucleotides read TGCGCCAGCAGCTTGAACTCGCCGGGACAGGGGGTCGATGAGCAGTTCTTC. Amino acids: CASSLNSPGQGVDEQFF.

The CDR3 DNA sequence: TGCGCCAGCAGCCAAACCGGGACAGGGCGAGGCTACACCTTC. It translates to CASSQTGTGRGYTF. This sequence joins TRBV4-3 and TRBJ1-2; 9 nucleotides agree with TRBD1. CDR1 LGHNA and CDR2 YSLEER come from the germline V gene. With 2 bases clipped from V and 8 bases from J, the junction kept 6 bases outside the gene matches. The CDR3 sequence is 14 residues long.

This chain uses TRBV6-5 with TRBJ1-2, with D possibly matching TRBD1 (5 bases). V was shortened by 2 bases and J by 4 bases, with 14 bases between the two germline ends. The CDR3 is 15 amino acids. Germline V gene lookup returns CDR1 MNHEY and CDR2 SVGAGI. The chain's CDR3 is CASSYGGDYGYGYTF. In nucleotides, the CDR3 is TGTGCCAGCAGTTACGGGGGGGATTATGGCTATGGCTACACCTTC.

The V and J genes are TRBV6-5 and TRBJ1-1; tentative D call: TRBD1 (5 bases). The CDR3 loop spans 14 amino acids. Trimming took off 7 bases at V and 0 bases at J, with 12 bases between the two ends. Germline V gene sequence: CDR1 MNHEY, CDR2 SVGAGI. The CDR3 DNA sequence: TGTGCCAGCAAACCAGGGATCATGAACACTGAAGCTTTCTTT. It specifies CASKPGIMNTEAFF.

The V and J genes are TRBV10-1 and TRBJ2-2, with 10 bases lining up with TRBD2. Looked up from germline, CDR1 is WNHNN and CDR2 is SYGVQD (reference sequence). Losses at the gene ends were 2 bases for V and 6 bases for J; bases not matched to a gene: 3. There are 15 residues in the CDR3. CDR3 loop: CASSEGTSVAGELFF. The CDR3 DNA follows: TGCGCCAGCAGTGAGGGGACTAGCGTCGCCGGGGAGCTGTTTTTT.

This clone was seen a handful of times. The rearrangement uses TRBV5-6 and TRBJ1-2; a weak D match, TRBD1 (5 bases). This CDR3 spans 11 amino acids. Germline lookup yields CDR1 SGHDT and CDR2 YYEEEE. Trimming removed 3 bases from V and 7 bases from J, with 7 bases in between. DNA for the CDR3: TGTGCCAGCAGCTCCAGGGTTGGCTACACCTTC. It encodes CASSSRVGYTF.

The V and J genes are TRBV2 and TRBJ2-7; D not resolved. V was shortened by 7 bases and J by 4 bases, with 14 bases between the two germline ends. The CDR3 is 13 amino acids. Germline V gives CDR1 SNHLY, CDR2 FYNNEI. The CDR3 sequence: CASMSRSSYEQYF. The CDR3 nucleotides read TGTGCCAGCATGTCCCGTTCTTCGTACGAGCAGTACTTC.

About this clone itself: The junction shows a germline mismatch at one end, possibly a read error. The chain uses TRBV29-1 and TRBJ1-4, with 9 bases identical to TRBD1. CDR1 and CDR2 from the germline V gene are SQVTM and ANQGSEA. The CDR3 contains 12 residues. The CDR3: CSVTTEGDRGIF. Here the CDR3 DNA reads TGCAGCGTTACCACCGAGGGAGACAGGGGGATTTTT.

This chain connects TRBV6-1 to TRBJ2-4, with D hard to call. The CDR3 sequence is 14 residues long. V was trimmed by 6 bases and J by 0 bases, leaving 9 bases between them. Germline CDR1 and CDR2: MNHNS and SASEGT. The CDR3 coding sequence is TGTGCCAGCAGGGAGAGATTAGCCAAAAACATTCAGTACTTC. Its translation is CASRERLAKNIQYF.

This chain connects TRBV18 to TRBJ1-3, with TRBD1 matching over 7 bases. Germline assignment: CDR1 KGHSH and CDR2 LQKENI. J gave up 0 bases and V 4 bases, and 6 bases lay outside the gene matches. The CDR3 is made up of 16 amino acids. The CDR3 loop is CASSRATGSSGNTIYF. The CDR3 DNA is TGTGCCAGCTCACGTGCGACAGGGAGCTCTGGAAACACCATATATTTT.

As DNA, the CDR3 is TGTGCCAGCAGCGACAGGGGGCGGTACACTGAAGCTTTCTTT. Translating gives CASSDRGRYTEAFF. The chain combines TRBV7-2 with TRBJ1-1, with 10 bases identical to TRBD1. CDR3 length: 14 residues. After removal of 5 bases from V and 3 bases from J, the junction contained 3 bases not matched to a gene. Germline V gene sequence: CDR1 SGHTA, CDR2 FQGNSA.

The V call is TRBV4-3, the J call TRBJ2-1; 13 bases align to TRBD2. Trimming took 6 bases from V and 0 from J; bases not matched to a gene: 5. In germline, CDR1 is LGHNA, CDR2 YSLEER. The CDR3 runs to 17 residues. Written as DNA, the CDR3 is TGCGCCAGCAGGCTACGACTAGCGGGAGGCTCCTACAATGAGCAGTTCTTC. Translation gives CASRLRLAGGSYNEQFF.

The genes are TRBV6-1 and TRBJ2-5, with 13 bases fitting TRBD2. The CDR3 consists of 14 residues. CDR1 is MNHNS, CDR2 SASEGT, per germline. V was pared by 4 bases and J by 5 bases, with 1 base of the junction left unmatched. CDR3 loop: CASSALAGGETQYF. In DNA form, the CDR3 reads TGTGCCAGCAGTGCACTAGCGGGGGGGGAGACCCAGTACTTC.

The chain uses TRBV4-1 and TRBJ2-1; no firm D call. CDR1 is MGHRA, CDR2 YSYEKL, per germline. The CDR3 length is 16 residues. Trimming took off 3 bases at V and 0 bases at J, with 12 bases between the two ends. The CDR3 here is CASSQETASSYNEQFF. The CDR3 nucleotides are TGCGCCAGCAGCCAGGAGACGGCTAGCTCCTACAATGAGCAGTTCTTC.

The CDR3 region is CASSDRDYYGYTF. The CDR3 DNA follows: TGTGCCAGCTCAGACAGGGACTACTATGGCTACACCTTC. The chain joins TRBV10-3 to TRBJ1-2; 7 nucleotides match TRBD1. CDR3 length equals 13 residues. V dropped 10 bases and J dropped 3; count of bases not matched to a gene: 8. CDR1 and CDR2 from the germline V gene are ENHRY and SYGVKD.

The rearrangement uses TRBV18 and TRBJ1-1; no definite D call. This CDR3 has 14 amino acids. Germline V gene lookup returns CDR1 KGHSH and CDR2 LQKENI. Between the trimmed V and J ends, which lost 4 bases and 7 bases, there was a span of 16 bases. CDR3 residues: CASSLGSRRDEAFF. The CDR3, as DNA: TGTGCCAGCTCACTCGGGAGCAGGCGGGATGAAGCTTTCTTT. Based on the CDR3 plus reference TRBV18 and TRBJ1-1, the full variable domain is NAGVMQNPRHLVRRRGQEARLRCSPMKGHSHVYWYRQLPEEGLKFMVYLQKENIIDESGMPKERFSAEFPKEGPSILRIQQVVRGDSAAYFCASSLGSRRDEAFFGQGTRLTVV.

The chain employs TRBV6-5 and TRBJ2-7; a possible D gene is TRBD2 (5 bases). The CDR3 is made up of 11 amino acids. Trimming removed 8 bases from V and 3 bases from J, with 8 bases in between. Germline V gene sequence: CDR1 MNHEY, CDR2 SVGAGI. The CDR3 sequence is CASARGYEQYF. The DNA for the CDR3 is TGTGCCAGCGCCCGGGGCTACGAGCAGTACTTC.

This chain joins TRBV6-5 and TRBJ2-4, with a weak D call TRBD1 (6 bases). The V gene lost 6 bases and the J gene lost 8 bases, with 17 bases spanning the gap. CDR1 is MNHEY and CDR2 is SVGAGI in the germline V gene. The CDR3 contains 14 residues. The CDR3 nucleotides read TGTGCCAGCAGGGACAACAGGGTCGGGGACATTCAGTACTTC. This gives the protein CASRDNRVGDIQYF.